The T cell receptor (beta chain) under discussion was sequenced for a study of OX40 agonist ivuxolimab in advanced cancers. With 5 bases removed from V and 5 bases from J, the gap between germline ends came to 16 bases. Germline V gene sequence: CDR1 MDHEN, CDR2 SYDVKM. The CDR3 consists of 15 residues. The method was immunoSEQ multiplex PCR; TCRdb's version includes in-frame clones alone and lacks a portion of them. The repertoire includes 20,000 to 25,000 clones, roughly 70% of them detected once, and roughly 20% sits in the top ten. The specimen was CD4+ or CD8+ T cells sorted from blood, collected in a trial of the OX40 agonist ivuxolimab. The genes are TRBV28 and TRBJ1-5, with TRBD1 as a possible D gene (5 bases). The sequence came from an adult with an advanced solid tumor such as melanoma, head and neck, liver or kidney cancer. The CDR3 loop is CASSPPMGVYQPQHF. CDR3 DNA: TGTGCCAGCAGTCCCCCGATGGGGGTCTATCAGCCCCAGCATTTT.